This T cell receptor (beta chain) originates from a study of Graves' ophthalmopathy and Graves' hyperthyroidism. Broader study findings: Most expanded thyroid clonotypes above 0.001 frequency also appeared in blood.

Beta-chain TCR CDR3 regions were amplified from RNA transcripts. HTBI primers primed a first-round RT-PCR, and a second-round multiplex PCR followed. TCRdb called the multiplex PCR reads again in MiXCR, with one record for every CDR3 protein. The sample has 300,000 or so distinct CDR3 sequences; about 17% are singletons. CDR1 is SGHDT, CDR2 YYEEEE, per germline. The CDR3 extends over 13 amino acids. V lost 6 bases and J lost 0, with 9 bases in between. There are many counts of this clonotype. Antigen specificity is unknown. Ophthalmopathy donors' eye disease showed moderate-to-severe activity, CAS of at least 3, NOSPECS of at least 4 and duration under 3 months. The PBMCs used were ones drawn from 8 to 10 ml of fresh peripheral blood.

The clonotype comes from an adult man with Graves' ophthalmopathy. This chain links TRBV5-6 with TRBJ1-1; no reliable D call. Sequenced: peripheral blood. As DNA, the CDR3 is TGTGCCAGCACGAGGGTTTTGAACACTGAAGCTTTCTTT. This codes for CASTRVLNTEAFF.